These 23 T cell receptor beta chains were sequenced from one sample in a study of blood T cell repertoires in COVID-19. Sequencing used immunoSEQ multiplex PCR; TCRdb keeps in-frame clones, though not all of them. This table holds 190,000 or so clones, roughly 86% found once. Sequenced input: PBMCs or T cells enriched from blood (not recorded which). The receptors were gathered from a woman younger than 45 who had recovered from COVID-19.

This chain links TRBV7-3 with TRBJ2-7; 7 bases fit TRBD2. The CDR3 contains 15 residues. J gave up 5 bases and V 3 bases, and 10 bases lay outside the gene matches. CDR1 and CDR2 (germline): SGHTA, FQGTGA. In nucleotides, the CDR3 is TGTGCCAGCAGCTTCACCAGCGGGACCTGGAACGAGCAGTACTTC. Protein product: CASSFTSGTWNEQYF.

V is TRBV18 and J is TRBJ2-5; D is ambiguous. Germline V lookup: CDR1 KGHSH, CDR2 LQKENI. V was pared by 2 bases and J by 4 bases, with 17 bases between. This CDR3 comprises 16 residues. CDR3 in DNA: TGTGCCAGCTCACCAGAGGATAACGCAGACTTAGAGACCCAGTACTTC. Amino acids: CASSPEDNADLETQYF.

The chain couples TRBV6-5 to TRBJ2-3, with 7 bases lining up with TRBD2. This CDR3 spans 15 amino acids. J lost 1 base, V lost 6 bases, and 7 bases had no gene match. The germline V gene has CDR1 MNHEY and CDR2 SVGAGI. CDR3 sequence reads: CASRPGTTRTDTQYF. In DNA, the CDR3 is TGTGCCAGCAGACCAGGGACTACCCGCACAGATACGCAGTATTTT.

This chain uses TRBV6-2 or TRBV6-3 with TRBJ2-5, with 13 nucleotides matching TRBD2. The J segment lost 3 bases and the V segment lost 6 bases, leaving 16 bases of the junction unmatched. The CDR3 is 19 residues long. Germline CDR1 and CDR2: MNHEY and SVGEGT. The CDR3 nucleotides are TGTGCCAGCAGCCTAACCCGACTAGCGGGAGGTGACCCCAAAGAGACCCAGTACTTC. Residues: CASSLTRLAGGDPKETQYF.

This rearrangement joins TRBV19 to TRBJ2-2; D gene unclear. Looked up from germline, CDR1 is LNHDA and CDR2 is SQIVND (reference sequence). The CDR3 extends over 12 amino acids. The V gene lost 2 bases and the J gene lost 8 bases, with 6 bases spanning the gap. CDR3 sequence (DNA): TGTGCCAGTAGTATACCCCGGGGGGAGCTGTTTTTT. Its protein is CASSIPRGELFF. Drawing the rest from reference TRBV19 and TRBJ2-2, the complete variable domain is DGGITQSPKYLFRKEGQNVTLSCEQNLNHDAMYWYRQDPGQGLRLIYYSQIVNDFQKGDIAEGYSVSREKKESFPLTVTSAQKNPTAFYLCASSIPRGELFFGEGSRLTVL.

The chain uses TRBV14 and TRBJ2-7, with 9 bases that match TRBD1. The CDR3 totals 18 residues. Germline V lookup: CDR1 SGHDN, CDR2 FVKESK. After removal of 1 base from V and 5 bases from J, the junction contained 15 bases not matched to a gene. DNA for the CDR3: TGTGCCAGCAGCCAAGGGCTAAATACAGGGGGCCTTATGGACGAGCAGTACTTC. This codes for CASSQGLNTGGLMDEQYF.

The chain has TRBV19 and TRBJ2-7, with D tentatively TRBD2 (5 bases). The germline V and J ends were trimmed by 7 bases and 3 bases, with 10 bases remaining between them. Germline V gene data show CDR1 as LNHDA and CDR2 as SQIVND (reference sequence). This CDR3 spans 12 amino acids. The DNA of the CDR3 is TGTGCCAGTAAGGGAGACAACTACGAGCAGTACTTC. This sequence encodes CASKGDNYEQYF.

The rearrangement uses TRBV6-5 and TRBJ2-7; the D is unclear. The CDR3 has 11 residues. Germline V gene data show CDR1 as MNHEY and CDR2 as SVGAGI. The V end was cut by 7 bases, the J end by 1 base, with 5 bases between. CDR3 sequence reads: CASIRSYEQYF. In nucleotides, the CDR3 is TGTGCCAGCATTAGATCCTACGAGCAGTACTTC.

The J gene is TRBJ2-7, the V gene TRBV5-5; possible D gene TRBD2, 6 bases. The CDR3 runs 15 residues. CDR1 and CDR2 (germline): SGHKS, YYEKEE (reference sequence). The V end was cut by 0 bases, the J end by 0 bases, with 10 bases between. The CDR3 region has the DNA TGTGCCAGCAGCTTGGGTGGGACTCCCTCCTACGAGCAGTACTTC. Its protein is CASSLGGTPSYEQYF. The variable domain in full, completed from reference TRBV5-5 and TRBJ2-7, reads DAGVTQSPTHLIKTRGQQVTLRCSPISGHKSVSWYQQVLGQGPQFIFQYYEKEERGRGNFPDRFSARQFPNYSSELNVNALLLGDSALYLCASSLGGTPSYEQYFGPGTRLTVT.

The gene calls are TRBV18 and TRBJ1-5; the D gene is possibly TRBD1 (6 bases). The CDR3 length is 16 residues. Per germline, CDR1 KGHSH and CDR2 LQKENI. V was shortened by 4 bases and J by 2 bases, with 15 bases between the two germline ends. The CDR3 region has the DNA TGTGCCAGCTCACGGGTGGGGGGGCGAGGCAATCAGCCCCAGCATTTT. It yields the protein CASSRVGGRGNQPQHF.

This rearrangement joins TRBV19 to TRBJ2-2; the match to TRBD2 covers 8 bases. With 6 bases clipped from V and 1 base from J, the junction kept 4 bases outside the gene matches. The germline V gene has CDR1 LNHDA and CDR2 SQIVND (reference sequence). The CDR3 consists of 15 residues. The CDR3 DNA follows: TGTGCCAGTAGAAGAAGCGGGAGGAACACCGGGGAGCTGTTTTTT. This gives the protein CASRRSGRNTGELFF. The full variable domain, completed using reference TRBV19 and TRBJ2-2, is DGGITQSPKYLFRKEGQNVTLSCEQNLNHDAMYWYRQDPGQGLRLIYYSQIVNDFQKGDIAEGYSVSREKKESFPLTVTSAQKNPTAFYLCASRRSGRNTGELFFGEGSRLTVL.

The V call is TRBV2, the J call TRBJ2-1; D is unclear. Trimming removed 7 bases from V and 0 bases from J, with 10 bases in between. Germline CDR1 SNHLY, CDR2 FYNNEI. CDR3 length: 14 residues. The CDR3 DNA sequence: TGTGCCAGCACGTATTTCAGCTCCTACAATGAGCAGTTCTTC. Amino acids: CASTYFSSYNEQFF.

This clone was recorded a few times. The chain employs TRBV11-2 and TRBJ2-1, with D perhaps TRBD2 (5 bases). Germline loops: CDR1 SGHAT, CDR2 FQNNGV. This CDR3 region has 14 residues. Trimming stripped 1 base from V and 8 bases from J, with 12 bases between. The CDR3 nucleotides are TGTGCCAGCAGCTTAGGGACTCCCGGCTATGAGCAGTTCTTC. It codes for CASSLGTPGYEQFF.

V gene TRBV18 combines with J gene TRBJ2-2, with TRBD2 matching over 7 bases. In germline, CDR1 is KGHSH, CDR2 LQKENI. V shed 3 bases and J 2 bases; nucleotides not matched to a gene: 12. The CDR3 loop spans 18 amino acids. CDR3 residues: CASSPILESGINTGELFF. The CDR3 coding sequence is TGTGCCAGCTCACCCATACTGGAAAGCGGGATTAACACCGGGGAGCTGTTTTTT.

This chain links TRBV19 with TRBJ1-5, with D unclear. CDR3 size: 15 residues. V was cut by 6 bases and J by 0 bases, with 12 bases left in between. Germline CDR1 LNHDA, CDR2 SQIVND (reference sequence). In DNA, the CDR3 is TGTGCCAGTAGCTGGGCACCAAATAGCAATCAGCCCCAGCATTTT. Its protein product is CASSWAPNSNQPQHF.

The chain combines TRBV6-5 with TRBJ2-3; 9 bases are shared with TRBD2. The CDR3 totals 14 residues. V shed 1 base and J 5 bases; nucleotides not matched to a gene: 1. CDR1 and CDR2 (germline): MNHEY, SVGAGI. DNA for the CDR3: TGTGCCAGCAGTTACTTAGCGGGAGAAGATACGCAGTATTTT. This encodes CASSYLAGEDTQYF.

V gene TRBV28 combines with J gene TRBJ1-2, with 8 bases that match TRBD1. Germline loops: CDR1 MDHEN, CDR2 SYDVKM. V lost 3 bases to trimming and J lost 1 base; unmatched junction nucleotides: 10. The CDR3 runs to 17 residues. The CDR3 region is CASSFVGQGDFNYGYTF. In DNA, the CDR3 is TGTGCCAGCAGTTTTGTTGGACAGGGCGATTTTAACTATGGCTACACCTTC.

This clone was found once. The chain has TRBV5-4 and TRBJ2-5; D is undetermined. V was pared by 0 bases and J by 4 bases, with 4 bases between. The CDR3 totals 12 residues. From germline, CDR1 is SGHNT and CDR2 YYREEE (reference sequence). The CDR3 reads CASSLVGETQYF. In DNA, the CDR3 is TGTGCCAGCAGCTTGGTCGGAGAGACCCAGTACTTC. Combining the CDR3 with reference TRBV5-4 and TRBJ2-5 gives the whole variable domain ETGVTQSPTHLIKTRGQQVTLRCSSQSGHNTVSWYQQALGQGPQFIFQYYREEENGRGNFPPRFSGLQFPNYSSELNVNALELDDSALYLCASSLVGETQYFGPGTRLLVL.

The CDR3 spells CASSPAPGQGAPGANVLTF. CDR3 nucleotide sequence: TGTGCCAGCAGCCCCGCCCCGGGACAGGGGGCACCTGGGGCCAACGTCCTGACTTTC. The genes are TRBV7-9 and TRBJ2-6; TRBD1 matches at 12 bases. Looked up from germline, CDR1 is SEHNR and CDR2 is FQNEAQ (reference sequence). After removal of 5 bases from V and 2 bases from J, the junction contained 10 bases not matched to a gene. CDR3 length: 19 residues.

V usage is TRBV18 and J usage is TRBJ1-1; 9 bases are shared with TRBD1. The CDR3 totals 14 residues. V dropped 3 bases and J dropped 3; count of bases not matched to a gene: 2. Per germline, CDR1 KGHSH and CDR2 LQKENI. DNA for the CDR3: TGTGCCAGCTCACCCCGGACAGGGGACACTGAAGCTTTCTTT. Protein product: CASSPRTGDTEAFF.

The CDR3 sequence is CATSREARGLGETQYF. DNA for the CDR3: TGTGCCACCAGCAGAGAGGCTAGGGGGCTAGGCGAGACCCAGTACTTC. The chain combines TRBV15 with TRBJ2-5; 7 bases agree with TRBD1. The CDR3 has 16 residues. The V segment lost 0 bases and the J segment 5 bases; nucleotides outside the gene matches: 9. Germline loops: CDR1 LNHNV, CDR2 YYDKDF (reference sequence). Based on the CDR3 plus reference TRBV15 and TRBJ2-5, the full variable domain is DAMVIQNPRYQVTQFGKPVTLSCSQTLNHNVMYWYQQKSSQAPKLLFHYYDKDFNNEADTPDNFQSRRPNTSFCFLDIRSPGLGDTAMYLCATSREARGLGETQYFGPGTRLLVL.

This sequence joins TRBV28 and TRBJ2-7, with 7 bases lining up with TRBD2. Unmatched junction bases numbered 25, after V lost 5 bases and J lost 6 bases. Germline CDR1 MDHEN, CDR2 SYDVKM. This CDR3 comprises 19 residues. The DNA of the CDR3 is TGTGCCAGCAGTCCCCTAACGACTAGCTCACGTTGGAGGGCCGGCGAGCAGTACTTC. Amino acid sequence: CASSPLTTSSRWRAGEQYF.

As DNA, the CDR3 is TGTGCCAGCAGCCCAGACGGCAACGGGGACACCATATATTTT. It encodes CASSPDGNGDTIYF. The chain recombines TRBV9 with TRBJ1-3; D is unresolved. The CDR3 sequence is 14 residues long. From germline, CDR1 is SGDLS and CDR2 YYNGEE. Deletions cut 4 bases from V and 8 bases from J, with 16 bases between. The whole variable domain, filled in from reference TRBV9 and TRBJ1-3, reads DSGVTQTPKHLITATGQRVTLRCSPRSGDLSVYWYQQSLDQGLQFLIQYYNGEERAKGNILERFSAQQFPDLHSELNLSSLELGDSALYFCASSPDGNGDTIYFGEGSWLTVV.